This TCR beta chain was sequenced during a study of CD8+CD57+ T cells in acquired aplastic anemia. In patients chosen for sequencing, flow cytometry had shown CD8+CD57+ cell expansion. Using genomic DNA as the template, TCR beta VDJ and CDR3 profiling was carried out. TCRdb reprocessed the reads via MiXCR and lists one record per CDR3 protein. The sample yields under 500,000 distinct CDR3 sequences, approximately 32% seen once. Note on this clonotype: This sequence may be a read error, since a much larger clone differs from it by one base.

This CDR3 region has 17 residues. CDR1 is ENHRY and CDR2 is SYGVKD in the germline V gene. After removal of 4 bases from V and 5 bases from J, the junction contained 7 bases not matched to a gene. The J gene is TRBJ2-3, the V gene TRBV10-3; 15 bases are a match to TRBD2. This receptor was taken from a human donor with aplastic anemia. The sample consisted of sorted CD4+, CD8+, or CD8+CD57+ T cells (not recorded which) from PBMCs. CDR3 sequence: CAISVPGLAGGQDTQYF. The CDR3 coding sequence is TGTGCCATCAGTGTCCCGGGACTAGCGGGAGGACAAGATACGCAGTATTTT.